These 4 T cell receptor beta chains were all obtained from the same sample, sequenced in a study of shared clonotypes between healthy human individuals. Sequencing was performed with immunoSEQ multiplex PCR; in TCRdb, only in-frame clones are kept and a portion is missing. In the table there are over 1.5 million clones, approximately 98% of which are singletons. The sequenced sample consisted of naive CD4+ T cells sorted from blood. Regarding subset: CD45RA+ positively selected. These receptors all stem from a man aged 25 to 40 in good health.

V is TRBV12-5 and J is TRBJ1-2, with D tentatively TRBD1 (5 bases). This CDR3 has 13 residues. V was cut by 6 bases and J by 5 bases, with 13 bases left in between. Germline-derived CDR1 and CDR2 are LGHNT and FRNRAP. The CDR3 here is CASGRDSTYGYTF. For the CDR3, the DNA is TGTGCTAGTGGGCGGGACTCTACATATGGCTACACCTTC.

The rearrangement joins TRBV7-9 to TRBJ2-2; 7 bases map to TRBD2. J lost 2 bases, V lost 3 bases, and 3 bases had no gene match. The CDR3 consists of 15 residues. Germline CDR1 reads SEHNR; CDR2 reads FQNEAQ (reference sequence). The CDR3 DNA reads as TGTGCCAGCAGCTTCGGCGGGAGAAACACCGGGGAGCTGTTTTTT. Translated: CASSFGGRNTGELFF.

The V call is TRBV6-5, the J call TRBJ1-5; D is unresolved. This CDR3 is 15 amino acids long. Germline V lookup: CDR1 MNHEY, CDR2 SVGAGI. The V and J ends lost 0 bases and 0 bases respectively, with 6 bases between them. This CDR3 is CASSYSIASNQPQHF. Here the CDR3 DNA reads TGTGCCAGCAGTTACTCGATCGCTAGCAATCAGCCCCAGCATTTT.

The chain combines TRBV28 with TRBJ1-3; D is undetermined. Germline V gene data show CDR1 as MDHEN and CDR2 as SYDVKM. The V gene lost 0 bases and the J gene lost 0 bases, with 9 bases spanning the gap. The CDR3 has 16 amino acids. The CDR3 reads CASSLWGGSSGNTIYF. CDR3 sequence (DNA): TGTGCCAGCAGTTTATGGGGAGGGAGCTCTGGAAACACCATATATTTT.